This note documents a single TCR beta chain sequence. It has no known antigen specificity. Base qualities were left out, and no much larger clone turns up one base away. The entry originates in a study of shared T cell receptors in the human thymus (dated by TCRdb to about 2021). With regard to the full study: The study examined how self-reactive, shared T-cell receptor alpha chains are generated in the human thymus.

The library came from the immunoSEQ multiplex PCR assay. Imported from immuneACCESS, the table was reduced by TCRdb to in-frame sequences with V and J called. These copies leave out some clones; in studies compared against another copy, an unresolved V gene accounts for under half, and the cause of the remainder is not known. In this sample the table shows roughly 710,000 clones, 70% to 90% of which occur a single time. The top ten clones comprise 0.0095% to 0.013% of the sample. There are 16 amino acids in the CDR3, from cysteine to phenylalanine inclusive. Kept here is only the CDR3 DNA, which spans 48 bases and is read in frame from base 1. V and J lose 6 bases and 2 bases, and a span of 19 bases separates them. CDR1 and CDR2 were assigned from the germline V gene as KGHSH and LQKENI. These data also formed part of another study, on human thymus T cells. As that second paper reports: Donors were immunologically healthy infants undergoing open corrective cardiac surgery for congenital heart defects in Finland. Thymus tissue was obtained as surgical resects removed during corrective cardiac surgery. Both the thymic and the peripheral blood repertoires appeared to show biased V and J gene segment usage. The related research found that thymic TCR repertoires overlapped highly between unrelated individuals. The study characterized TCR alpha and beta repertoires from seven to nine infant thymus samples and a few related peripheral blood samples. The infant donors were about 7 to 244 days old, and the cohort included five to seven males and a couple of females. Thymocytes were mechanically released from the tissue and were stored as pellets of roughly 10-32 million cells at -70 degrees C. A QIAsymphony instrument was used to extract genomic DNA from the frozen cell pellets. TCRB and TCRAD loci were amplified from a standardized quantity of quality-controlled genomic DNA using the immunoSEQ multiplex PCR assay. Amplicons spanned the V(D)J region at a length sufficient to cover the CDR3 and identify V and J genes. The amplicons were sequenced on an Illumina platform via the commercial immunoSEQ service. Corrections for primer bias and sequencing errors followed previously described methods, while TCRAD and TCRB definitions were based on the IMGT database. Analysis of the repertoires was done with immunoSEQ Analyzer 3.0 and VDJTools and included basic statistics, V/J segment usage, diversity estimates, rarefaction and pairwise overlap. Diversity was estimated using the Chao1, ChaoE, Efron-Thisted, Shannon and inverse Simpson indices, and was also estimated on datasets down-sampled to the size of the smallest sample. Repertoire overlap was determined by strict matching of CDR3 nucleotide sequence, V gene and J gene, and Jaccard-based multidimensional scaling clustering was applied. On average, thymus samples gave 650,000 to 1,000,000 unique TCRB clonotypes, whereas blood samples gave roughly 84,000.

Recombination joined TRBV18 with TRBJ1-1; possibly the D gene is TRBD1, per 5 matching bases. Sequencing was done on a sample of thymocytes. This sequence was found in a girl less than two years old with a congenital heart defect. Donor details come from another sample of the same person, matched by shared clones. The DNA sequence is given as TGTGCCAGCTCCCCCAGACAGCGTTCTGGCAACACTGAAGCTTTCTTT. This codes for CASSPRQRSGNTEAFF.